This T cell receptor beta chain was documented in a study of regulatory T cells in long-lasting Graves disease. Study details: Newly diagnosed Graves' patients had taken antithyroid drugs under 3 months.

This clonotype was counted only a few times. The antigen is undetermined. Building the TCR beta libraries relied on iRepertoire HTBI primers, and CDR3 regions underwent Arm-PCR. In the original analysis: The identification of 60 or so TRBV and over eleven TRBJ segments was made across samples. TCRdb called the multiplex PCR reads again in MiXCR, with one record for every CDR3 protein. What appears here as the V and J calls and clone size reflects TCRdb's work, not the paper's. The sample carries approximately 540,000 distinct CDR3 sequences, more than 10% recorded once. As for time point: newly diagnosed GD, antithyroid drugs for less than 3 months. Making the TCR library involved RNA that had been extracted from PBMCs. Broader study findings: Shared public clonotypes totalled over 2,500 in persistent patients, compared with 966 in new patients.

A further study also used this sample, focusing on T cells in Graves' hyperthyroidism and ophthalmopathy.

This TCR was recovered from a woman between 25 and 40 years old with Graves disease. The material was peripheral blood mononuclear cells (PBMCs), obtained at new diagnosis, from a patient treated with antithyroid drugs.

Written as DNA, the CDR3 is TGTGCCAGCTTACCTGTGCCTCGGGTGTATAACAATCAGCCCCAGCATTTT. Translation: CASLPVPRVYNNQPQHF. V is TRBV28 and J is TRBJ1-5; D is unresolved. The V end was cut by 8 bases, the J end by 3 bases, with 23 bases between. Germline values: CDR1 MDHEN, CDR2 SYDVKM. The CDR3 consists of 17 residues.